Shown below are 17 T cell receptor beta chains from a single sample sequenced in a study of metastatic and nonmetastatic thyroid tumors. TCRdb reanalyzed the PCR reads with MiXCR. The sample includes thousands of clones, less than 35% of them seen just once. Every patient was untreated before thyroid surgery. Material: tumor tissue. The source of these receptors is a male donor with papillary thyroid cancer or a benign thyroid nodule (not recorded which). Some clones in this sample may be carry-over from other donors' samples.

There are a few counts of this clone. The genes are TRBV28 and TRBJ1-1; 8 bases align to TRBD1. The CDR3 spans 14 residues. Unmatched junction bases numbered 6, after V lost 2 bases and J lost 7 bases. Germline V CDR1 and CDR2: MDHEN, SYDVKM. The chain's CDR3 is CASSLVGQGGEAFF. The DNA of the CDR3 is TGTGCCAGCAGTTTAGTCGGACAGGGTGGTGAAGCTTTCTTT.

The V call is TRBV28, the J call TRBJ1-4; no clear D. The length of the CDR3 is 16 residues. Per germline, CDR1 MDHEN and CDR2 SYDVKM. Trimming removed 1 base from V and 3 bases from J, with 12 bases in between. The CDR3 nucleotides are TGTGCCAGCAGTTTATTTATAGGAGCGGCTAATGAAAAACTGTTTTTT. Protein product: CASSLFIGAANEKLFF.

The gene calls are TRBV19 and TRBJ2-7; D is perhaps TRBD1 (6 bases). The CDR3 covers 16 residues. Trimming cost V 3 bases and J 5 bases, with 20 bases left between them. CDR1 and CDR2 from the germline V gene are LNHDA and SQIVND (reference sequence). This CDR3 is CASSITPAGASDEQYF. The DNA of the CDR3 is TGTGCCAGTAGTATCACTCCGGCAGGGGCTTCGGACGAGCAGTACTTC.

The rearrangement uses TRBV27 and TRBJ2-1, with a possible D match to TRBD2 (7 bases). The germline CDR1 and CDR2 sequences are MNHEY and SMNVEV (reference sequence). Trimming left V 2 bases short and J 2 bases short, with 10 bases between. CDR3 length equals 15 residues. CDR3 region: CASSLEGGTYNEQFF. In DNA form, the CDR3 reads TGTGCCAGCAGTTTAGAGGGGGGGACCTACAATGAGCAGTTCTTC.

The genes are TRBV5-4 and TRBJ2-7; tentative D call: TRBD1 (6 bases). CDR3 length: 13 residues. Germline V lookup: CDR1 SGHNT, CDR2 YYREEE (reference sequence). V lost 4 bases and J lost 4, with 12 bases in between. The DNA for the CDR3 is TGTGCCAGCAGCGTACAGGGTTTGTACGAGCAGTACTTC. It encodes CASSVQGLYEQYF.

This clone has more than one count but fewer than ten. CDR3 region: CASSRGLDQPQHF. CDR3 coding DNA: TGTGCCAGCAGCCGGGGGCTGGATCAGCCCCAGCATTTT. The gene calls are TRBV28 and TRBJ1-5, with D possibly matching TRBD1 (6 bases). V was shortened by 6 bases and J by 5 bases, with 11 bases between the two germline ends. The CDR3 covers 13 residues. CDR1 and CDR2 (germline): MDHEN, SYDVKM.

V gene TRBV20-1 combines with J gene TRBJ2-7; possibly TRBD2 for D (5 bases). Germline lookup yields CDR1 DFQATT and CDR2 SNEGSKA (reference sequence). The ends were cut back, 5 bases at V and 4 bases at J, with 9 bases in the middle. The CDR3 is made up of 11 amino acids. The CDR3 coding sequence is TGCAGTGCTCGGAGACTATACGAGCAGTACTTC. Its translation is CSARRLYEQYF.

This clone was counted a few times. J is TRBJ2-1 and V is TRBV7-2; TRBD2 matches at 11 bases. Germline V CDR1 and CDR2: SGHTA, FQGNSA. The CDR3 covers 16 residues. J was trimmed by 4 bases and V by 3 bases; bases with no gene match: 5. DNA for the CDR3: TGTGCCAGCAGCTTTAGCGGGAGGGCCGGGTACAATGAGCAGTTCTTC. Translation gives CASSFSGRAGYNEQFF.

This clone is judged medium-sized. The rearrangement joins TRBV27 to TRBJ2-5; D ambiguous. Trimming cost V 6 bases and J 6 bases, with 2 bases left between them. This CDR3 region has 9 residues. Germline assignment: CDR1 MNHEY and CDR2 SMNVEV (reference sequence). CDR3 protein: CASRQTQYF. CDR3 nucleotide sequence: TGTGCCAGCAGACAGACCCAGTACTTC.

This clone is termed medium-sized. DNA for the CDR3: TGTGCCAGTAGTGTTGCTGGGACAGGCCTCAATGAGCAGTTCTTC. Translation gives CASSVAGTGLNEQFF. The rearrangement links TRBV19 to TRBJ2-1; 8 bases fit TRBD1. This CDR3 contains 15 residues. In germline, CDR1 is LNHDA, CDR2 SQIVND (reference sequence). V shed 5 bases, J shed 6 bases, and the junction held 9 bases outside the gene matches.

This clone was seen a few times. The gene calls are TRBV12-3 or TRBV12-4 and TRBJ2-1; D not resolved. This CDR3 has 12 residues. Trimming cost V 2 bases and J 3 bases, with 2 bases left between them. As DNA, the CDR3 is TGTGCCAGCAGTTTAAACTACAATGAGCAGTTCTTC. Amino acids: CASSLNYNEQFF.

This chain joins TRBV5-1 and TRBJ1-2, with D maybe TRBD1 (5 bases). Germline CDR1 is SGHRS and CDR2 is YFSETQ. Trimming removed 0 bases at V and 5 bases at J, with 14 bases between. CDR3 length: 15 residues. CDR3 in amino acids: CASSLGPREGYGYTF. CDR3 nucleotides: TGCGCCAGCAGCTTGGGCCCTCGGGAGGGGTATGGCTACACCTTC. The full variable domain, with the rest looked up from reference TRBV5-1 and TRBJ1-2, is KAGVTQTPRYLIKTRGQQVTLSCSPISGHRSVSWYQQTPGQGLQFLFEYFSETQRNKGNFPGRFSGRQFSNSRSEMNVSTLELGDSALYLCASSLGPREGYGYTFGSGTRLTVV.

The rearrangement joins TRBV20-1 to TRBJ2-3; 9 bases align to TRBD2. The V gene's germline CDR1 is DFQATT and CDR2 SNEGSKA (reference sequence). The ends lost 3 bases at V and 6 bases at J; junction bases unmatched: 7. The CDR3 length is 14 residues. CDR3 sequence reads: CSARPGLASDTQYF. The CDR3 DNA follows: TGCAGTGCTAGGCCGGGACTAGCATCGGATACGCAGTATTTT.

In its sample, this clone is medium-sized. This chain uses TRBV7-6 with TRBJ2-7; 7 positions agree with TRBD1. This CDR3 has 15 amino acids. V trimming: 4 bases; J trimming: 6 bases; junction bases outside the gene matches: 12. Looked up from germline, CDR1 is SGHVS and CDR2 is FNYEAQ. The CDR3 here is CASSSRTGRGAEQYF. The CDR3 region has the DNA TGTGCCAGCAGCTCAAGGACAGGTCGAGGTGCCGAGCAGTACTTC.

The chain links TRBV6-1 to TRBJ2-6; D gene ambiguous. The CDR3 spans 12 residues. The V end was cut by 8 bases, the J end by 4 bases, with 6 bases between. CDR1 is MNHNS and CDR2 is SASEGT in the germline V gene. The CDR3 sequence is CASRTGANVLTF. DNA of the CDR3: TGTGCCAGCCGAACAGGGGCCAACGTCCTGACTTTC.

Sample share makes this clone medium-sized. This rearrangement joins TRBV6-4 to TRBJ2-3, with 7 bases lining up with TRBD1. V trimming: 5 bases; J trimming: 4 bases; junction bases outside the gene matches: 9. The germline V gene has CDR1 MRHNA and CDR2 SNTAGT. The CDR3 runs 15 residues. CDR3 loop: CASSQQGSRADTQYF. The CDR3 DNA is TGTGCCAGCAGTCAACAGGGGTCACGGGCAGATACGCAGTATTTT.

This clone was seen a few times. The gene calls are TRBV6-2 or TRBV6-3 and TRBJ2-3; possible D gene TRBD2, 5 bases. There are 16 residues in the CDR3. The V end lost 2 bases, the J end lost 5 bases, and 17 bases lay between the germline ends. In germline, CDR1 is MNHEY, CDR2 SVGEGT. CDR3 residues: CASSYRPQRGLDTQYF. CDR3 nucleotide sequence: TGTGCCAGCAGTTACCGGCCACAAAGAGGGTTAGATACGCAGTATTTT.